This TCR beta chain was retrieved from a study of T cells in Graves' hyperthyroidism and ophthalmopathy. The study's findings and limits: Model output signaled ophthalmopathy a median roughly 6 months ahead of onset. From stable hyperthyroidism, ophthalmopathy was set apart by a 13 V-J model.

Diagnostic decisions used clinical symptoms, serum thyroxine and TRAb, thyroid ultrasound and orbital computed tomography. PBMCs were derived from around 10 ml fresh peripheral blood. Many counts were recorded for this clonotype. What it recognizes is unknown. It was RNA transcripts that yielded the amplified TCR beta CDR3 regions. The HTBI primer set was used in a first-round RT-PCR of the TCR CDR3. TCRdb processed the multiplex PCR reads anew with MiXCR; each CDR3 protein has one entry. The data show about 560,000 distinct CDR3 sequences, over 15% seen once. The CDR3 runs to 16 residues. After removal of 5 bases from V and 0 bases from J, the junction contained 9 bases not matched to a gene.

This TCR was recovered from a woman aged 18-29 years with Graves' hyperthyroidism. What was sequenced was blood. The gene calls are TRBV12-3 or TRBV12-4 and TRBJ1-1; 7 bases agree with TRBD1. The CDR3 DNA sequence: TGTGCCAGCAGTCCCACCCTGACAGGGATGAACACTGAAGCTTTCTTT. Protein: CASSPTLTGMNTEAFF.